This entry describes one T cell receptor beta chain. Its specificity is unknown. V gave up 2 bases and J gave up 0 bases, with 12 bases separating them. Germline lookup yields CDR1 SGDLS and CDR2 YYNGEE. CDR3 length equals 16 residues. The primer mix had 60 Vbeta and 13 Jbeta primers. Assay used: immunoSEQ multiplex PCR; TCRdb lists only in-frame clones, some missing. The table lists about 85,000 clones, about 80% of them singletons. This specimen comes from a study of cytomegalovirus exposure and HLA in healthy donors. General study points: Analysis was carried out at a later point, and it linked a missense DCLRE1C variant to TCR beta V- and J-gene trimming. CMV serostatus was the only immune exposure information that was available. In a later analysis, donors in an Asian-associated ancestry cluster reportedly had fewer N-insertions in productive TCRs than the cohort mean.

The sequenced sample consisted of PBMCs. The V call is TRBV9, the J call TRBJ1-3; D perhaps matches TRBD1 (5 bases). This clonotype was obtained from a woman between 45 and 65 years old in good health and CMV-seropositive. In DNA, the CDR3 is TGTGCCAGCAGCGTTAGGGGATCCATCTCTGGAAACACCATATATTTT. It yields the protein CASSVRGSISGNTIYF.